This note documents a single T cell receptor (beta chain) sequence. As yet, its antigen is unknown. TCRdb analysed the RT-PCR reads with MiXCR anew, one entry per CDR3 protein. The sample carries more than 450,000 distinct CDR3 sequences, about 10% recorded once. This sample stems from a study of response to subunit inactivated influenza vaccine. The V and J ends lost 0 bases and 0 bases respectively, with 13 bases between them. The CDR3 extends over 16 amino acids. The V gene's germline CDR1 is SGHRS and CDR2 YFSETQ. Study findings and constraints: After each seasonal influenza vaccination, few new T cells are recruited, the authors suggested.

V usage is TRBV5-1 and J usage is TRBJ2-7; TRBD1 might be the D (5 bases). This clonotype was sampled from a middle-aged man who received an inactivated influenza vaccine. The sample consisted of PBMCs from blood, taken on the day of vaccination. The CDR3 nucleotides are TGCGCCAGCAGCTTGGCTGCAGGGCAAAGCTCCTACGAGCAGTACTTC. This translates into CASSLAAGQSSYEQYF.